This T cell receptor beta chain was captured by sequencing in a study of technical replicates of blood from a few donors. Trimming took off 2 bases at V and 2 bases at J, with 24 bases between the two ends. CDR1 and CDR2 (germline): SNHLY, FYNNEI. The CDR3 spans 19 residues. The protocol was immunoSEQ multiplex PCR, while the TCRdb copy is restricted to in-frame clones and leaves out a portion. Altogether approximately 79,000 clones are present, 95% being singletons, with the ten largest covering about 0.25%. The gene calls are TRBV2 and TRBJ1-1; a possible D gene is TRBD1 (6 bases). The sample taken for sequencing was T cells isolated from PBMCs. This TCR came from a human donor in good health. The chain's CDR3 is CASSEPKRPTGNLNTEAFF. The CDR3 DNA reads TGTGCCAGCAGTGAACCCAAAAGGCCCACAGGGAACCTTAACACTGAAGCTTTCTTT.